This TCR beta chain was identified in a study of T-cell reconstitution after alpha-beta-depleted transplantation in children. Study-level results: T-cell numbers and diversity, one year after transplant, stemmed largely from T cells that were newly produced. Diversity of TCRbeta at day 60 was high in some patients, arising from surviving recipient T cells and thymic progenitors. Reportedly, alpha-beta T cells present about two months post-transplant originated from several hundred expanded clones of graft origin.

This clonotype was observed many times. The target antigen is unknown. It was with unique molecular identifiers that the TCRbeta library was prepared. Each CDR3 protein gets one entry after TCRdb re-called the PCR reads with MiXCR. Found here are about 980,000 distinct CDR3 sequences, 25% to 35% of them singletons; the top ten hold under 30%. With 7 bases removed from V and 2 bases from J, the gap between germline ends came to 13 bases. The CDR3 is 14 amino acids. This specimen was PBMCs, mostly from graft donor cells, taken 360 days after TCRalphabeta/CD19-depleted stem cell transplant. V gene TRBV12-3 or TRBV12-4 combines with J gene TRBJ2-3; no reliable D call. This clonotype originated in a boy in the first two years of life who had a stem cell transplant for SCID, so the T cells may come from the graft donor. The CDR3 protein is CASTTNVPTDTQYF. The CDR3 nucleotides are TGTGCCAGCACCACTAACGTCCCCACAGATACGCAGTATTTT.